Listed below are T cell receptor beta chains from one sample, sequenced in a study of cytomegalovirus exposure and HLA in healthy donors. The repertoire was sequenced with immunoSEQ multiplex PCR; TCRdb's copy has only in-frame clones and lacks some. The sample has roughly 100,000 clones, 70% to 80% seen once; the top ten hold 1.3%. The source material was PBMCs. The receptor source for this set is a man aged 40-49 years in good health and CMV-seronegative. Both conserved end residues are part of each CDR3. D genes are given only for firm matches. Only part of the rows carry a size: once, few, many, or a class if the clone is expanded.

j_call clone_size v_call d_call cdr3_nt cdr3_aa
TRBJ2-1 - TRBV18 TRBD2 TGTGCCAGCTCACCAATAGCGGGAGGGGGCGATGAGCAGTTCTTC CASSPIAGGGDEQFF
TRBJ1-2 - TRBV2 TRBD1 TGTGCCAGCAGTGAAGCCGGGGACAGGGGGCAAGAGAACTATGGCTACACCTTC CASSEAGDRGQENYGYTF
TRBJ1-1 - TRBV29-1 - TGCAGCGTTGAGGGAGACCGCATGAACACTGAAGCTTTCTTT CSVEGDRMNTEAFF
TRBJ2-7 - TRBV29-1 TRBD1 TGCAGCGTTCTTTCCGGGACAGGCTACGAGCAGTACTTC CSVLSGTGYEQYF
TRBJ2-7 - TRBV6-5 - TGTGCCAGCAGTTACGGACTGGACTACGAGCAGTACTTC CASSYGLDYEQYF
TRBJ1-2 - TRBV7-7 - TGTGCCAGCAGCCCGTTGGACAGTTGGACTAACTATGGCTACACCTTC CASSPLDSWTNYGYTF
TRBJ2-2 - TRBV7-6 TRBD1 TGTGCCAGCAGCTCGGGACAGGGTGTCGCCGGGGAGCTGTTTTTT CASSSGQGVAGELFF
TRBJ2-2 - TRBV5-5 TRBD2 TGTGCCAGCAGCTGGACTAGCGGGTACACCGGGGAGCTGTTTTTT CASSWTSGYTGELFF
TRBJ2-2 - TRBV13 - TGTGCCAGCAGCTTAAGTGGGGAGTCGAACACCGGGGAGCTGTTTTTT CASSLSGESNTGELFF
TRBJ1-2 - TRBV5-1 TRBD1 TGCGCCAGCAGCCCGGGACAGGGCTCGGGCGGCTACACCTTC CASSPGQGSGGYTF
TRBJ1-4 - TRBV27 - TGTGCCAGCAGTTTAGCCCAGGCCGGGGGTGAAAAACTGTTTTTT CASSLAQAGGEKLFF
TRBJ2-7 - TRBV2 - TGTGCCAGCAAACGGGACACACCTCTGGAGCAGTACTTC CASKRDTPLEQYF
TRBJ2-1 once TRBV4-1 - TGCGCCAGCAGCCAGGCCGACACGAGCTCCTACAATGAGCAGTTCTTC CASSQADTSSYNEQFF
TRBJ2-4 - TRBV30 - TGTGCCTGGAGCGTCAAAAACATTCAGTACTTC CAWSVKNIQYF
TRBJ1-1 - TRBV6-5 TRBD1 TGTGCCAGCAGTTACGGGACAGGGGGCACTGAAGCTTTCTTT CASSYGTGGTEAFF
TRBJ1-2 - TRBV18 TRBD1 TGTGCCAGCGCAATGGGACAGAGTAACTATGGCTACACCTTC CASAMGQSNYGYTF
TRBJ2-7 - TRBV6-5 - TGTGCCAGCAGTTACTCACAGGTATCCGAGCAGTACTTC CASSYSQVSEQYF
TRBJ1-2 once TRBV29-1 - TGCAGCGTTGTAGGAGAGACAGAATACTATGGCTACACCTTC CSVVGETEYYGYTF
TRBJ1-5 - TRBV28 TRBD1 TGTGCCAGCAGCCTGACAGGGGGCGGGCATCAGCCCCAGCATTTT CASSLTGGGHQPQHF
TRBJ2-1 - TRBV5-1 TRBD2 TGCGCCAGCAGCTTGGATGCTAGCGGGAGATCTAATGAGCAGTTCTTC CASSLDASGRSNEQFF
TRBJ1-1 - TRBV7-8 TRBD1 TGTGCCAGCAGCTTACCCCAAAATCGACAGGGCGGGAACTTGGGCACTGAAGCTTTCTTT CASSLPQNRQGGNLGTEAFF
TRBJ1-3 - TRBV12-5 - TGTGCTAGTGGAACAGGCGACTCTGGAAACACCATATATTTT CASGTGDSGNTIYF
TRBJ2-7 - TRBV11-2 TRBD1 TGTGCCAGCAGCTTAGATTCCGTTTACAGGGGGCGCATTTACGAGCAGTACTTC CASSLDSVYRGRIYEQYF
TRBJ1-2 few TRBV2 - TGTGCCAGCAGTGAAGGGCGGGGGGTAGACTATGGCTACACCTTC CASSEGRGVDYGYTF
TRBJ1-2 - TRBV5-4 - TGTGCCAGCAGCGCGGGTGGAGTAAACTATGGCTACACCTTC CASSAGGVNYGYTF
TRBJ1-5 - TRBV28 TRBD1 TGTGCCAGCAGGAATGGCAGACAGGGTCGACTCTATAGCAATCAGCCCCAGCATTTT CASRNGRQGRLYSNQPQHF
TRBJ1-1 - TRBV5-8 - TGTGCCAGCAGCTTAACCGGGGGGAACACTGAAGCTTTCTTT CASSLTGGNTEAFF
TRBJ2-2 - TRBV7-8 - TGTGCCAGCACCCTAACCGGGGAGCTGTTTTTT CASTLTGELFF
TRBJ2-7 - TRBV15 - TGTGCCACCAGCAGAGTCGGGGGGCCGGGCGAGCAGTACTTC CATSRVGGPGEQYF
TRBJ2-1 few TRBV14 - TGTGCCAGCAGCCAAGATGGGGGCATCTACAATGAGCAGTTCTTC CASSQDGGIYNEQFF
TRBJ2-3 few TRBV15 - TGTGCCACCAGCAGAGCCGGGGTGTACGTTGCTAGCACAGATACGCAGTATTTT CATSRAGVYVASTDTQYF
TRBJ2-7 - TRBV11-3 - TGTGCCAGCAGCTCGGACTATTACGAGCAGTACTTC CASSSDYYEQYF
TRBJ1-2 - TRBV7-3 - TGTGCCAGCAGCTTAACGTCTGGGAGCTATGGCTACACCTTC CASSLTSGSYGYTF
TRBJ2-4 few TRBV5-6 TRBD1 TGTGCCAGCAGCATCGGACAGGGTTTTACCAAAAACATTCAGTACTTC CASSIGQGFTKNIQYF
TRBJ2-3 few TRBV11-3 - TGTGCCAGCAGCTCTAAAGTAGCGGTCACTAGCACAGATACGCAGTATTTT CASSSKVAVTSTDTQYF
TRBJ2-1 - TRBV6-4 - TGTGCCAGCAGTGGTACCTCTTTGGCCCACGAGCAGTTCTTC CASSGTSLAHEQFF
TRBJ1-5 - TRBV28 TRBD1 TGTGCCAGCATTACAGGGGGCGTTCAGCCCCAGCATTTT CASITGGVQPQHF
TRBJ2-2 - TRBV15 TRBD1 TGTGCCACCAGTGGACAGGACAACACCGGGGAGCTGTTTTTT CATSGQDNTGELFF
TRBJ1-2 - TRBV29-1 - TGCAGCGTTGAAAAAGTGGGCGGGCGCTATGGCTACACCTTC CSVEKVGGRYGYTF
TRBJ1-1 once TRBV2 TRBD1 TGTGCCAGCAGTCTCGGGACAGGGGGCTTTCTGAACACTGAAGCTTTCTTT CASSLGTGGFLNTEAFF